The 3 T cell receptor beta chains below were found in one sample sequenced in a study of shared clonotypes between healthy human individuals. Naive CD8 cells lacked CD45RO and underwent positive selection for CCR7, leaving out terminally differentiated effector memory CD45RA+ cells. Clones were sequenced by immunoSEQ multiplex PCR, and TCRdb holds only the in-frame ones, with some missing. Of some 2 million clones detected, about 95% appear once; the ten largest clones hold roughly 1.1%. Sequencing was performed on naive CD8+ T cells sorted from blood. The receptors shown here come from a man younger than 35 in good health.

To note about this clone: Other DNA sequences of this sample code for an identical CDR3. The V gene is TRBV5-4, the J gene TRBJ2-7; D not certain. CDR1 and CDR2 (germline): SGHNT, YYREEE (reference sequence). Trimming took off 4 bases at V and 4 bases at J, with 6 bases between the two ends. This CDR3 has 11 residues. The CDR3 DNA follows: TGTGCCAGCAGCCTGGGATACGAGCAGTACTTC. Translating it yields CASSLGYEQYF.

V usage is TRBV5-4 and J usage is TRBJ2-7; maybe TRBD1 (7 bases). Trimming left V 4 bases short and J 5 bases short, with 10 bases between. The CDR3 loop spans 12 amino acids. Germline-derived CDR1 and CDR2 are SGHNT and YYREEE (reference sequence). CDR3 sequence: CASSGGGHEQYF. As DNA, the CDR3 is TGTGCCAGCAGCGGAGGGGGCCACGAGCAGTACTTC.

The genes are TRBV10-2 and TRBJ2-7; no firm D call. V was cut by 5 bases and J by 1 base, with 9 bases left in between. The CDR3 runs to 13 residues. The V gene's germline CDR1 is WSHSY and CDR2 SAAADI. The CDR3 DNA sequence: TGCGCCAGCAGTTCGGGTGCTTCCTACGAGCAGTACTTC. The encoded protein is CASSSGASYEQYF.